Given below is one TCR beta chain in context. This entry belongs to a study of radiotherapy plus CTLA-4 blockade in lung cancer. Generated by immunoSEQ multiplex PCR, the TCRdb table keeps only in-frame clones and is missing some. The sample has around 86,000 clones; 80% to 85% are singletons. The CDR3 covers 11 residues. Germline CDR1 reads MNHNY; CDR2 reads SVGAGI (reference sequence). V was shortened by 6 bases and J by 7 bases, with 7 bases between the two germline ends. The starting material was peripheral blood, obtained from a patient treated with radiotherapy plus ipilimumab. V gene TRBV6-6 combines with J gene TRBJ2-1, with D unresolved. This sequence was found in a human donor with non-small cell lung cancer who had stable disease on radiotherapy plus ipilimumab. The CDR3, as DNA: TGTGCCAGCAGCGAAATTAATGAGCAGTTCTTC. Translated, it gives CASSEINEQFF.